This T cell receptor (beta chain) was identified during a study of post-analysis software for immune sequencing data. Overall study results and limits: Elevated frequency relative to controls characterized several TRBV segments in patients, TRBV5-6, TRBV5-1 and TRBV20-1 among them. Multiple sclerosis patients had significantly lower normalized Chao1 diversity than controls. Samples from a shared batch, those prepared together, strongly co-clustered by F measure.

A note on this clonotype: As yet, its antigen is unknown.

The junction had 6 bases not matched to a gene; V was cut back by 7 bases and J by 8 bases. Germline V gives CDR1 LGHDT, CDR2 YNNKEL (reference sequence). This CDR3 has 12 amino acids. Carried by the TCR beta cDNA libraries were unique molecular identifiers. Input amounts of roughly 0.85 to 10 million T cells were used. These gave around 500,000 cDNA molecules, so each molecule approximated one T cell. TCRdb reprocessed the PCR reads with MiXCR, giving one entry per CDR3 protein. The sample includes 450,000 to 650,000 distinct CDR3 sequences, roughly 47% of them seen just once. The receptor comes from a girl between 5 and 17 years old with multiple sclerosis. Specimen: blood. This chain uses TRBV3-1 with TRBJ1-2, with TRBD1 identical over 8 bases. The CDR3 DNA is TGTGCCAGCACCCGGACAGGGTACGGCTACACCTTC. Protein: CASTRTGYGYTF.